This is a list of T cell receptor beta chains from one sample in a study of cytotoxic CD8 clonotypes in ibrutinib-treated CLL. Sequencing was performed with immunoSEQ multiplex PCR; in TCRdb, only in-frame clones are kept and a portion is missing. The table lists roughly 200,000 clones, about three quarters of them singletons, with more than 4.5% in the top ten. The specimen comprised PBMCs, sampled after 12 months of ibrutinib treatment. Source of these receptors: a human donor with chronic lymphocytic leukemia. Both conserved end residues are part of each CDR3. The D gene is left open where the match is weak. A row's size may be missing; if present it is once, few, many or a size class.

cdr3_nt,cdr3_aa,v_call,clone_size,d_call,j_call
TGTGCCAGCACACAGGGTTACTATGGCTACACCTTC,CASTQGYYGYTF,TRBV2,-,-,TRBJ1-2
TGTGCCAGCAGCTTGGCCAGGGGGACAGGGGCTGGCATTCAGTACTTC,CASSLARGTGAGIQYF,TRBV5-4,-,TRBD1,TRBJ2-4
TGTGCCTGGAGTACCGGAGGTAGCTCCTACAATGAGCAGTTCTTC,CAWSTGGSSYNEQFF,TRBV30,once,-,TRBJ2-1
TGTGCCATGCGGACACACCTCAGAGGTGAGCAGTACTTC,CAMRTHLRGEQYF,TRBV27,-,-,TRBJ2-7
TGTGCCAGCAGCATAAGGACAGGGGGCAGCTCTGGGGCCAACGTCCTGACTTTC,CASSIRTGGSSGANVLTF,TRBV7-2,once,TRBD1,TRBJ2-6
TGTGCCAGTGGGACAGGGGGTCACACCGGGGAGCTGTTTTTT,CASGTGGHTGELFF,TRBV6-1,-,TRBD1,TRBJ2-2
TGTGCCAGCTCACCCGCCAACGTCCTGACTTTC,CASSPANVLTF,TRBV18,once,-,TRBJ2-6
TGTGCCAGCAGCTTACAGGGCCTAGGGGATACGCAGTATTTT,CASSLQGLGDTQYF,TRBV5-4,-,-,TRBJ2-3
TGTGCCAGCAGCTTAGCGCGGACCTACGAGCAGTACTTC,CASSLARTYEQYF,TRBV7-2,-,-,TRBJ2-7
TGTGCCAGCTCACCAGACAGGGGAGCTGAAGCTTTCTTT,CASSPDRGAEAFF,TRBV18,-,TRBD1,TRBJ1-1
TGTGCCAGCGAGTGGCCCCGGGGGACTGCCTACGAGCAGTACTTC,CASEWPRGTAYEQYF,TRBV25-1,-,-,TRBJ2-7
TGCGCCAGCAGCTTAGTGACAGGAGCGAACACTGAAGCTTTCTTT,CASSLVTGANTEAFF,TRBV5-1,once,-,TRBJ1-1
TGCGCCACCGAGTGGCGGCTATCGGGTGCAGATACGCAGTATTTT,CATEWRLSGADTQYF,TRBV10-1,-,-,TRBJ2-3